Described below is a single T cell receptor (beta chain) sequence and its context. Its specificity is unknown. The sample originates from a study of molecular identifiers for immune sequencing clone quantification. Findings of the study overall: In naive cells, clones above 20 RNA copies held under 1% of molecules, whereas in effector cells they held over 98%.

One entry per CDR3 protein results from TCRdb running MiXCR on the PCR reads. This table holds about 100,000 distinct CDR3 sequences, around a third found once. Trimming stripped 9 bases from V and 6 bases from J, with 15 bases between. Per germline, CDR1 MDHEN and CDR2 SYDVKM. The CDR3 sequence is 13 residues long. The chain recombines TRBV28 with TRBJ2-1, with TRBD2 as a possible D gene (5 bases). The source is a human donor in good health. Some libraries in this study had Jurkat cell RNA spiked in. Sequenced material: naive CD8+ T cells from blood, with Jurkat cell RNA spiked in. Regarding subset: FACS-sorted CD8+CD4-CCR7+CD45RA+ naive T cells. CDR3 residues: CASNRDLPNEQFF. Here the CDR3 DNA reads TGTGCCAGTAATCGGGATCTCCCCAATGAGCAGTTCTTC.